These 21 T cell receptor beta chains originate from one sample sequenced in a study of T cell repertoires in cytomegalovirus infection. One entry per CDR3 protein results from TCRdb running MiXCR on the reads. Of fewer than 900,000 distinct CDR3 sequences in the sample, about 29% were seen once. No cognate antigen is known for these TCRs. The specimen was cultured CD8+ T cells from PBMCs, collected from culture after CMV antigen stimulation. Every receptor here comes from a human donor in good health (CMV status not recorded). Some clones in this sample may be carry-over from other donors' samples.

This clonotype occurred a few times. The genes are TRBV6-2 or TRBV6-3 and TRBJ2-1; 8 bases fit TRBD2. Germline assignment: CDR1 MNHEY and CDR2 SVGEGT. This CDR3 has 17 amino acids. V gave up 9 bases and J gave up 2 bases; unmatched junction bases: 15. CDR3 protein: CASRWDGGALPYNEQFF. The CDR3 DNA sequence: TGTGCCAGTCGATGGGACGGGGGGGCCCTTCCCTACAATGAGCAGTTCTTC.

This clonotype was found many times. J is TRBJ1-6 and V is TRBV7-2; D remains unclear. This CDR3 spans 15 amino acids. Germline CDR1 is SGHTA and CDR2 is FQGNSA. Trimming left V 3 bases short and J 8 bases short, with 14 bases between. CDR3 amino acids: CASSFPGKWDSPLHF. CDR3 DNA: TGTGCCAGCAGCTTTCCGGGGAAATGGGATTCACCCCTCCACTTT.

This clonotype was detected only a few times. The chain combines TRBV7-9 with TRBJ2-3; possibly TRBD2 for D (6 bases). V lost 5 bases to trimming and J lost 0 bases, with 15 bases between them. CDR1 is SEHNR, CDR2 FQNEAQ, per germline (reference sequence). The CDR3 is made up of 16 amino acids. CDR3: CASSRPRGASTDTQYF. The CDR3 DNA reads as TGTGCCAGCAGCCGACCGCGGGGAGCTAGCACAGATACGCAGTATTTT. Full variable domain (remainder filled in from reference TRBV7-9 and TRBJ2-3): DTGVSQNPRHKITKRGQNVTFRCDPISEHNRLYWYRQTLGQGPEFLTYFQNEAQLEKSRLLSDRFSAERPKGSFSTLEIQRTEQGDSAMYLCASSRPRGASTDTQYFGPGTRLTVL.

This clonotype was recorded many times. This sequence joins TRBV7-2 and TRBJ2-1; D perhaps matches TRBD2 (7 bases). The V and J ends lost 5 bases and 0 bases respectively, with 17 bases between them. The CDR3 length is 17 residues. The germline gives CDR1 SGHTA, CDR2 FQGNSA. CDR3 nucleotides: TGTGCCAGCAGCCCTAGGGGGGACTACAGCTCCTACAATGAGCAGTTCTTC. Protein: CASSPRGDYSSYNEQFF.

This clonotype has more than one count but fewer than ten. The genes are TRBV28 and TRBJ2-1; TRBD1 is a possible D gene (5 bases). Germline V gene lookup returns CDR1 MDHEN and CDR2 SYDVKM. V was shortened by 5 bases and J by 6 bases, with 14 bases between the two germline ends. The CDR3 totals 14 residues. In DNA, the CDR3 is TGTGCCAGCAGTGCCATCGACAGAACCAATGAGCAGTTCTTC. It codes for CASSAIDRTNEQFF. Drawing the rest from reference TRBV28 and TRBJ2-1, the complete variable domain is DVKVTQSSRYLVKRTGEKVFLECVQDMDHENMFWYRQDPGLGLRLIYFSYDVKMKEKGDIPEGYSVSREKKERFSLILESASTNQTSMYLCASSAIDRTNEQFFGPGTRLTVL.

This rearrangement joins TRBV5-1 to TRBJ2-6; 10 positions agree with TRBD1. The trim removed 4 bases at V and 0 bases at J, leaving 7 bases unmatched. Germline lookup yields CDR1 SGHRS and CDR2 YFSETQ. The CDR3 has 18 residues. CDR3 region: CASSVRDRGPSGANVLTF. The CDR3 DNA follows: TGCGCCAGCAGCGTCCGGGACAGGGGACCCTCTGGGGCCAACGTCCTGACTTTC.

This chain joins TRBV6-5 and TRBJ2-7; no clear D. The V end lost 0 bases, the J end lost 6 bases, and 9 bases lay between the germline ends. CDR1 is MNHEY, CDR2 SVGAGI, per germline. The CDR3 spans 13 residues. The CDR3 sequence: CASSYSVRIEQYF. The CDR3 nucleotides read TGTGCCAGCAGTTACTCGGTACGGATCGAGCAGTACTTC.

There are a few counts of this clonotype. The genes are TRBV5-6 and TRBJ2-5; 7 positions agree with TRBD1. The V gene end was trimmed by 4 bases and the J gene end by 2 bases; junction bases not matched to a gene: 8. Germline loops: CDR1 SGHDT, CDR2 YYEEEE. CDR3 size: 15 residues. CDR3 nucleotide sequence: TGTGCCAGCAGCGCCGACAGGGTGAGGCAAGAGACCCAGTACTTC. It encodes CASSADRVRQETQYF.

This clonotype has a handful of counts. The rearrangement links TRBV12-3 or TRBV12-4 to TRBJ1-2, with no clear D. The V and J ends lost 5 bases and 4 bases respectively, with 8 bases between them. CDR3 length: 12 amino acids. The CDR3 coding sequence is TGTGCCAGCAGTCCCGATCCCTATGGCTACACCTTC. Translated: CASSPDPYGYTF.

The chain has TRBV27 and TRBJ2-7, with D possibly matching TRBD2 (6 bases). The CDR3 has 14 amino acids. Between the trimmed V and J ends, which lost 5 bases and 1 base, there was a span of 12 bases. From germline, CDR1 is MNHEY and CDR2 SMNVEV (reference sequence). CDR3 nucleotide sequence: TGTGCCAGCAGTAGTACTAGCACGTCCTACGAGCAGTACGTC. Translating gives CASSSTSTSYEQYV.

This clonotype was observed at least ten times. This chain joins TRBV7-2 and TRBJ1-5, with a weak D call TRBD1 (5 bases). V was pared by 6 bases and J by 4 bases, with 13 bases between. The CDR3 has 14 amino acids. The germline V gene has CDR1 SGHTA and CDR2 FQGNSA. In DNA, the CDR3 is TGTGCCAGCAGTAGAGAGGGGCGGAATCAGCCCCAGCATTTT. It specifies CASSREGRNQPQHF.

V is TRBV9 and J is TRBJ1-1, with TRBD1 identical over 7 bases. The germline gives CDR1 SGDLS, CDR2 YYNGEE. This CDR3 is 11 amino acids long. The trim removed 3 bases at V and 14 bases at J, leaving 7 bases unmatched. CDR3: CASSARQGNFF. In DNA form, the CDR3 reads TGTGCCAGCAGCGCCCGACAGGGAAACTTCTTT.

This clonotype has a count of ten or more. This chain connects TRBV10-2 to TRBJ1-2, with a possible D match to TRBD1 (6 bases). The length of the CDR3 is 14 residues. Germline V gene lookup returns CDR1 WSHSY and CDR2 SAAADI. V was trimmed by 5 bases and J by 7 bases, leaving 17 bases between them. The CDR3 DNA is TGCGCCAGCAGTTACCTCCGGGGGGCCAGTGGCTACACCTTC. Its translation: CASSYLRGASGYTF.

The chain carries TRBV28 and TRBJ2-7, with TRBD1 identical over 10 bases. Germline loops: CDR1 MDHEN, CDR2 SYDVKM. CDR3 length: 15 residues. V shed 2 bases and J 6 bases; nucleotides not matched to a gene: 7. The chain's CDR3 is CASSLAGTGDSEQYV. Here the CDR3 DNA reads TGTGCCAGCAGTTTAGCCGGGACAGGGGATAGCGAGCAGTACGTC.

The V and J genes are TRBV19 and TRBJ2-1; D remains ambiguous. Germline lookup yields CDR1 LNHDA and CDR2 SQIVND (reference sequence). V was pared by 5 bases and J by 6 bases, with 8 bases between. CDR3 length: 12 residues. The DNA of the CDR3 is TGTGCCAGTAGTGCCCTGGGCAATGAGCAGTTCTTC. Translation gives CASSALGNEQFF. Using reference TRBV19 and TRBJ2-1 for the parts outside the CDR3, the full variable domain is DGGITQSPKYLFRKEGQNVTLSCEQNLNHDAMYWYRQDPGQGLRLIYYSQIVNDFQKGDIAEGYSVSREKKESFPLTVTSAQKNPTAFYLCASSALGNEQFFGPGTRLTVL.

This clonotype occurred many times. V usage is TRBV7-8 and J usage is TRBJ2-7; TRBD1 matches at 10 bases. The V and J ends lost 5 bases and 4 bases, in that order; junction bases with no gene match: 8. The length of the CDR3 is 15 residues. CDR1 is SGHVS, CDR2 FQNEAQ, per germline. CDR3 sequence reads: CASSVGQGVTYEQYF. The CDR3, as DNA: TGTGCCAGCAGCGTCGGACAGGGGGTTACTTACGAGCAGTACTTC.

In this sample, this clonotype turned up a few times. As DNA, the CDR3 is TGTGCCAGCAGCCATCGGGGACAGGGCTGGGCAGATACGCAGTATTTT. Translated: CASSHRGQGWADTQYF. The rearrangement links TRBV7-3 to TRBJ2-3, with 9 bases fitting TRBD1. This CDR3 has 16 residues. Germline CDR1 SGHTA, CDR2 FQGTGA. V trimming: 5 bases; J trimming: 4 bases; junction bases outside the gene matches: 10.

V is TRBV6-2 or TRBV6-3 and J is TRBJ1-2, with a possible D match to TRBD1 (5 bases). The CDR3 extends over 18 amino acids. Looked up from germline, CDR1 is MNHEY and CDR2 is SVGEGT. Trimming took off 4 bases at V and 2 bases at J, with 23 bases between the two ends. CDR3 sequence reads: CASSSTETRTWWNYGYTF. The CDR3 DNA reads as TGTGCCAGCAGTTCAACCGAGACCAGGACATGGTGGAACTATGGCTACACCTTC.

On this clonotype itself: This clone may be a read error of a much larger clone one base away. This is likely a read error, given that the CDR3 carries no conserved phenylalanine or tryptophan at its end. The chain joins TRBV7-2 to TRBJ2-2; TRBD2 matches at 8 bases. The length of the CDR3 is 14 residues. The V and J ends lost 5 bases and 7 bases, in that order; junction bases with no gene match: 6. CDR1 and CDR2 from the germline V gene are SGHTA and FQGNSA. The CDR3 DNA reads as TGTGCCAGCAGCCCCCGGGGGGGAAACGGGGAGCTGTTTTCT. Its protein is CASSPRGGNGELFS.

V gene TRBV9 combines with J gene TRBJ2-5; D may correspond to TRBD1 or TRBD2 (6 bases each). Trimming pared 5 bases from V and 1 base from J, leaving 15 bases between. This CDR3 is built from 15 residues. Per germline, CDR1 SGDLS and CDR2 YYNGEE. For the CDR3, the DNA is TGTGCCAGCAGTGGCGAGGGGGGTAGCCAAGAGACCCAGTACTTC. This codes for CASSGEGGSQETQYF.

This clonotype was seen a few times. The chain links TRBV7-6 to TRBJ2-5, with 13 bases matching TRBD2. The germline V gene encodes CDR1 SGHVS and CDR2 FNYEAQ. CDR3 length equals 16 residues. The V and J ends lost 5 bases and 5 bases, in that order; junction bases with no gene match: 8. CDR3 loop: CASSNRLAGGEETQYF. CDR3 sequence (DNA): TGTGCCAGCAGCAACCGACTAGCGGGGGGTGAGGAGACCCAGTACTTC.